This T cell receptor (beta chain) was observed in a study of cytomegalovirus exposure and HLA in healthy donors. With regard to this clone: Its specificity is unknown.

Broader study findings: First-cohort TCR clusters tended to co-occur in the 130 or so validation repertoires, a later analysis found.

TCRdb's table, derived via immunoSEQ multiplex PCR, lists solely in-frame clones and lacks some. The data contain roughly 220,000 clones, about nine tenths of them singletons. The donors were members of the validation cohort comprising some 130 subjects, separate from the roughly 690-subject first cohort. Trimming pared 4 bases from V and 0 bases from J, leaving 23 bases between. This CDR3 comprises 20 residues. Germline CDR1 reads SGHRS; CDR2 reads YFSETQ. The V gene is TRBV5-1, the J gene TRBJ2-6, with D possibly TRBD1 on 6 matching bases. The clonotype originates from a woman aged 18-29 years in good health and CMV-seronegative. Sequencing was carried out using PBMCs. In nucleotides, the CDR3 is TGCGCCAGCAGCCACCGAACCACCCGGACAGAAAGCTCTGGGGCCAACGTCCTGACTTTC. It encodes CASSHRTTRTESSGANVLTF.